The 8 T cell receptor beta chains below all came from one sample that was sequenced in a study of breast tumors, draining lymph nodes, adjacent tissues. Each CDR3 protein is one row after TCRdb ran MiXCR on the multiplex PCR reads. This table holds about 140,000 distinct CDR3 sequences, about 30% found once. Breast cancer patients provided tissue from their axillary draining lymph nodes. Sequencing used axillary lymph node tissue. The source of these receptors is a female donor with breast cancer. Some clones in this sample may be carry-over from other donors' samples.

Regarding this clonotype: One end of the junction varies from germline; a read error may be responsible. V usage is TRBV7-7 and J usage is TRBJ2-7, with TRBD2 matching 12 bases. Germline values: CDR1 SSHAT, CDR2 FNYEAQ (reference sequence). This CDR3 is built from 14 residues. The CDR3, as DNA: TGTGCTAGCACCGTACTAGCGGGGGGATACGAGCAGTACTTC. This gives the protein CASTVLAGGYEQYF.

At least ten counts were recorded for this clonotype. This chain joins TRBV18 and TRBJ1-2; the D gene is possibly TRBD1 (6 bases). V lost 3 bases and J 4 bases, leaving 21 bases between the germline ends. CDR3 length: 17 amino acids. Germline CDR1 KGHSH, CDR2 LQKENI. CDR3 nucleotide sequence: TGTGCCAGCTCACCCATCGAAATATACAGGGCCGCCTATGGCTACACCTTC. Its protein is CASSPIEIYRAAYGYTF.

This chain connects TRBV7-3 to TRBJ2-2; 12 bases match TRBD2. The CDR3 has 19 amino acids. Germline CDR1 is SGHTA and CDR2 is FQGTGA. Trimming cost V 3 bases and J 2 bases; bases outside gene matches: 10. The CDR3 spells CASSFRSTSGGLNTGELFF. The CDR3 DNA is TGTGCCAGCAGCTTTCGGTCCACTAGCGGGGGGCTCAACACCGGGGAGCTGTTTTTT.

This clonotype was seen at least ten times. The rearrangement links TRBV5-8 to TRBJ2-2, with D possibly TRBD2 on 6 matching bases. V was clipped by 5 bases and J by 1 base, with 15 bases between them. This CDR3 spans 16 amino acids. Germline assignment: CDR1 SGHTS and CDR2 YDEGEE. The CDR3 DNA is TGTGCCAGCAGTTTTACTCTCGGGAGGAACACCGGGGAGCTGTTTTTT. Translating it yields CASSFTLGRNTGELFF.

This clonotype was picked up many times. V gene TRBV6-2 or TRBV6-3 combines with J gene TRBJ2-5; perhaps D is TRBD1 or TRBD2 (5 bases each). With 7 bases removed from V and 4 bases from J, the gap between germline ends came to 16 bases. Germline V CDR1 and CDR2: MNHEY, SVGEGT. The CDR3 length is 14 residues. This CDR3 is CASIDPGRGETQYF. The CDR3 DNA reads as TGTGCCAGCATAGACCCGGGACGGGGAGAGACCCAGTACTTC.

This clonotype was counted only a few times. This chain links TRBV6-5 with TRBJ1-2; 10 nucleotides match TRBD1. The CDR3 has 15 amino acids. Germline V gene lookup returns CDR1 MNHEY and CDR2 SVGAGI. Trimming removed 5 bases from V and 5 bases from J; junction bases left unmatched: 8. In DNA form, the CDR3 reads TGTGCCAGCAGTCACCGGACAGGGGGGGCATATGGCTACACCTTC. Encoded protein: CASSHRTGGAYGYTF.

This clonotype appeared a few times. Likely a read error: the CDR3 ends without its conserved phenylalanine or tryptophan. The genes are TRBV4-1 and TRBJ1-1; maybe TRBD1 (5 bases). With 3 bases removed from V and 4 bases from J, the gap between germline ends came to 21 bases. Germline CDR1 is MGHRA and CDR2 is YSYEKL. The CDR3 consists of 17 residues. As DNA, the CDR3 is TGCGCCAGCAGCCACCAGACCGGGACCCGCTTGGGCACTGAAGCTTTCTTG. The encoded protein is CASSHQTGTRLGTEAFL.

The gene calls are TRBV9 and TRBJ2-5, with D tentatively TRBD2 (7 bases). Germline values: CDR1 SGDLS, CDR2 YYNGEE. The CDR3 is 14 residues long. Trimming pared 4 bases from V and 4 bases from J, leaving 14 bases between. The CDR3 here is CASSTKGGGETQYF. CDR3 nucleotides: TGTGCCAGCAGCACCAAGGGGGGGGGAGAGACCCAGTACTTC.